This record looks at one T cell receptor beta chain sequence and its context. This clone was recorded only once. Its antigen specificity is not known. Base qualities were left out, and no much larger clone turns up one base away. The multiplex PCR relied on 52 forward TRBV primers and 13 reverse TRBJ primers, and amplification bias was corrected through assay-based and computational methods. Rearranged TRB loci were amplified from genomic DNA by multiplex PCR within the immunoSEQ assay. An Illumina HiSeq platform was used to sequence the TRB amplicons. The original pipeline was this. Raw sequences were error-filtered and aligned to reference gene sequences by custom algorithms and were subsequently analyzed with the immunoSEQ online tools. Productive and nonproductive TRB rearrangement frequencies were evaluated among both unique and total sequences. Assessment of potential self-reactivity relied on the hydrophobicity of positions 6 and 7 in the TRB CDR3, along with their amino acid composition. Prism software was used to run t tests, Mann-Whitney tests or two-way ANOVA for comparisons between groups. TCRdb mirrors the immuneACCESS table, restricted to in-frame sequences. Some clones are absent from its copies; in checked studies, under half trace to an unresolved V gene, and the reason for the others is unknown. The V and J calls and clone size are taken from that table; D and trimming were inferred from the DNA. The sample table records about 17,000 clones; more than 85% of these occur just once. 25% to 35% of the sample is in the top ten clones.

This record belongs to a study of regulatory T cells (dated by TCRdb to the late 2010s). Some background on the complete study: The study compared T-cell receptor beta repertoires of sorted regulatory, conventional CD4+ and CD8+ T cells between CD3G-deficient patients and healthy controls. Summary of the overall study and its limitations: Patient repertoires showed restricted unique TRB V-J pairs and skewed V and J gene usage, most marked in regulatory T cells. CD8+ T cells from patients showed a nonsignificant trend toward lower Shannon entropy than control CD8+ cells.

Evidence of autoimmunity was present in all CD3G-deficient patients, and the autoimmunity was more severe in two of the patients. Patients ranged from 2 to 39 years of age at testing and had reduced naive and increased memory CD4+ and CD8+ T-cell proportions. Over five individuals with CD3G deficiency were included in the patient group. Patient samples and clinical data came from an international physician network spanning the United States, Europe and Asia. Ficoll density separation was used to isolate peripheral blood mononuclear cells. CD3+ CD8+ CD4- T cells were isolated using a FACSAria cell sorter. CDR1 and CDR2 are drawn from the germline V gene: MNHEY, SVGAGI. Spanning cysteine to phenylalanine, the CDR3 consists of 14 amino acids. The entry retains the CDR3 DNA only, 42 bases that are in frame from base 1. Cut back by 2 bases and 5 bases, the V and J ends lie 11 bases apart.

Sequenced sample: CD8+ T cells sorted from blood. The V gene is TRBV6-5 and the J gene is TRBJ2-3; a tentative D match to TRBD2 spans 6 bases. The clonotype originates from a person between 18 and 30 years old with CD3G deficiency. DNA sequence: TGTGCCAGCAGTTACCAGGGACTGGTAGATACGCAGTATTTT. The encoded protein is CASSYQGLVDTQYF.